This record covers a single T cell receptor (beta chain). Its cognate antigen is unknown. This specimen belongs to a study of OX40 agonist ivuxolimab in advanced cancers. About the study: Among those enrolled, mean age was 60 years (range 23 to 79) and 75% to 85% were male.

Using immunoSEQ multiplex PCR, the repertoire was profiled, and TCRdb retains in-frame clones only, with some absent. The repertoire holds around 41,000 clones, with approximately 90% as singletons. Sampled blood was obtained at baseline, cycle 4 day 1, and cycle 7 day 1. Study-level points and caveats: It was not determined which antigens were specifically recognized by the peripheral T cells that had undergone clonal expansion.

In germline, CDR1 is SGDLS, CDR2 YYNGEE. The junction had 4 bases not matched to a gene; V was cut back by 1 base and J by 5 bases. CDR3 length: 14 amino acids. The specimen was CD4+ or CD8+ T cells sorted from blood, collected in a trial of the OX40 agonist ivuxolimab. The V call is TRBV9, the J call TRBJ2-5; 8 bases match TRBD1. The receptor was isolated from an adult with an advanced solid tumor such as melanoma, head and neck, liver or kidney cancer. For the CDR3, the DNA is TGTGCCAGCAGCGTAACAGGGGGGTGGGAGACCCAGTACTTC. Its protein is CASSVTGGWETQYF. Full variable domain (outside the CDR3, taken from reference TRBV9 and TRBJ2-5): DSGVTQTPKHLITATGQRVTLRCSPRSGDLSVYWYQQSLDQGLQFLIQYYNGEERAKGNILERFSAQQFPDLHSELNLSSLELGDSALYFCASSVTGGWETQYFGPGTRLLVL.